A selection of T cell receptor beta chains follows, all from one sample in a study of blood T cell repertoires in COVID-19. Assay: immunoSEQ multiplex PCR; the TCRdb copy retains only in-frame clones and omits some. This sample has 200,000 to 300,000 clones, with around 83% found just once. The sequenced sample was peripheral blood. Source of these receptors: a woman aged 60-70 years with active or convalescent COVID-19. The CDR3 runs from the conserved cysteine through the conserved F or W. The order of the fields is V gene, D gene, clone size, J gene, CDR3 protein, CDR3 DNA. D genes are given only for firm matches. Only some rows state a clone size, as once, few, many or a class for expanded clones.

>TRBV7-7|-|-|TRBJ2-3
CASSAPEVVEDTQYF
TGTGCTAGCAGCGCTCCCGAGGTGGTAGAAGATACGCAGTATTTT
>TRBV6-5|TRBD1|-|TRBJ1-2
CASSYSGQGSYGYTF
TGTGCCAGCAGTTACTCGGGACAGGGATCCTATGGCTACACCTTC
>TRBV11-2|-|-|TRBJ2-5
CASSFGLAGQETQYF
TGTGCCAGCAGCTTTGGACTGGCGGGGCAAGAGACCCAGTACTTC
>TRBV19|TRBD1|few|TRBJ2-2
CASTTGMRTGELFF
TGTGCCAGTACGACAGGGATGAGGACCGGGGAGCTGTTTTTT
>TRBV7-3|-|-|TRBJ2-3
CASSLNAAGSPDTQYF
TGTGCCAGCAGCTTAAATGCGGCGGGGAGCCCAGATACGCAGTATTTT
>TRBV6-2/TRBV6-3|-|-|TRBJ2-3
CASSYAGVDTQYF
TGTGCCAGCAGTTACGCAGGCGTAGATACGCAGTATTTT
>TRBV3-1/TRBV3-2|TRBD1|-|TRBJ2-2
CASSLDRTGDTGELFF
TGTGCCAGCAGCCTTGACAGGACAGGGGACACCGGGGAGCTGTTTTTT
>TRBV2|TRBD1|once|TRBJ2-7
CASRATGVDHEQYF
TGTGCCAGCAGGGCGACAGGGGTTGACCACGAGCAGTACTTC
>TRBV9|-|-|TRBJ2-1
CASSPGGTGTYNEQFF
TGTGCCAGCAGCCCGGGGGGGACAGGGACCTACAATGAGCAGTTCTTC
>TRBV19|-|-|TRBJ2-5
CASSRQSSETQYF
TGTGCCAGTAGTCGACAGTCTTCTGAGACCCAGTACTTC
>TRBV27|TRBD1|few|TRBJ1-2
CASRTTGRPDYGYTF
TGTGCCAGCAGGACGACAGGGAGGCCAGACTATGGCTACACCTTC
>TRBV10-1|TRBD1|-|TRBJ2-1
CASIVPGTGVMNEQFF
TGCGCCAGTATTGTCCCCGGGACAGGGGTAATGAATGAGCAGTTCTTC
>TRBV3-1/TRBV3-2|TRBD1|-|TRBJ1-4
CASSQPGQGITNEKLFF
TGTGCCAGCAGCCAACCGGGACAGGGTATAACTAATGAAAAACTGTTTTTT
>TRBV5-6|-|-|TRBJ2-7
CASTLGAGASYEQYF
TGTGCCAGCACCCTCGGGGCAGGGGCCTCCTACGAGCAGTACTTC
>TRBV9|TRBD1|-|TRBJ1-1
CASSVRDRVSLTEAFF
TGTGCCAGCAGCGTCCGGGACAGGGTTTCTTTGACTGAAGCTTTCTTT
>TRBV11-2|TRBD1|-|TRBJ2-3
CASSLGGTGLDTQYF
TGTGCCAGCAGCCTAGGTGGGACAGGGCTAGATACGCAGTATTTT
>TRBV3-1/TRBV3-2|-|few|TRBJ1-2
CASSQTSSGGYTF
TGTGCCAGCAGCCAGACATCATCAGGGGGCTACACCTTC